This passage covers 10 T cell receptor beta chains from one sample sequenced in a study of T-cell memory formation after mild COVID-19. TCRdb analysed the 5' RACE reads with MiXCR anew, one entry per CDR3 protein. Among 470,000 or so distinct CDR3 sequences listed, 18% were seen once. Sequences were obtained from PBMCs or a T cell subset sorted from them (not recorded which). These receptors all stem from an adult woman who had mild COVID-19 (a few samples of this study predate the infection). Cell type and time point are not known.

This clonotype has just a few counts. The chain employs TRBV12-3 or TRBV12-4 and TRBJ2-1; 11 bases are a match to TRBD2. The CDR3 length is 14 residues. Germline trimming cut 7 bases from V and 7 bases from J; bases unmatched to any gene: 6. CDR3 amino acids: CASTLTSGKNEQFF. The CDR3 DNA sequence: TGTGCCAGCACTTTGACTAGCGGGAAAAATGAGCAGTTCTTC.

This clonotype was detected many times. The chain couples TRBV7-3 to TRBJ2-1; TRBD2 agrees at 12 bases. The CDR3 length is 15 residues. V shed 5 bases, J shed 4 bases, and the junction held 3 bases outside the gene matches. CDR1 SGHTA and CDR2 FQGTGA come from the germline V gene. The DNA of the CDR3 is TGTGCCAGCAGCGCCGGACTAGCGGGATACAATGAGCAGTTCTTC. As protein: CASSAGLAGYNEQFF.

The chain uses TRBV7-6 and TRBJ2-7; TRBD2 agrees at 7 bases. CDR1 and CDR2 (germline): SGHVS, FNYEAQ. Trimming at V came to 1 base and at J to 2 bases, leaving 5 bases not matched to a gene. The CDR3 extends over 15 amino acids. Written as DNA, the CDR3 is TGTGCCAGCAGCTTAGGCGGGAGTAGTGCCTACGAGCAGTACTTC. It encodes CASSLGGSSAYEQYF.

This clonotype turned up a few times. The rearrangement joins TRBV7-8 to TRBJ2-7, with D perhaps matching TRBD1 or TRBD2 (5 bases each). The V gene's germline CDR1 is SGHVS and CDR2 FQNEAQ. CDR3 length: 12 residues. V lost 8 bases, J lost 5 bases, and 13 bases lay in between. CDR3 sequence (DNA): TGTGCCAGCCTGGGACCTGCAAACGAGCAGTACTTC. Translation: CASLGPANEQYF. The full variable domain, with the rest looked up from reference TRBV7-8 and TRBJ2-7, is GAGVSQSPRYKVAKRGQDVALRCDPISGHVSLFWYQQALGQGPEFLTYFQNEAQLDKSGLPSDRFFAERPEGSVSTLKIQRTQQEDSAVYLCASLGPANEQYFGPGTRLTVT.

The gene calls are TRBV7-9 and TRBJ1-1; D ambiguous. With 4 bases removed from V and 1 base from J, the gap between germline ends came to 16 bases. CDR1 is SEHNR and CDR2 is FQNEAQ in the germline V gene (reference sequence). The CDR3 extends over 16 amino acids. CDR3 nucleotides: TGTGCCAGCAGCTCGCCCTCGGTTTTACGGAACACTGAAGCTTTCTTT. It yields the protein CASSSPSVLRNTEAFF.

This clonotype occurred a few times. This chain uses TRBV27 with TRBJ2-5, with TRBD2 matching 7 bases. Germline V gives CDR1 MNHEY, CDR2 SMNVEV (reference sequence). CDR3 size: 15 residues. Trimming cost V 5 bases and J 3 bases; bases outside gene matches: 9. As DNA, the CDR3 is TGTGCCAGCAGTCCCTCCCCGCTAGCGGAAGAGACCCAGTACTTC. It encodes CASSPSPLAEETQYF.

This clonotype was observed a few times. The rearrangement links TRBV7-9 to TRBJ2-7; D is unclear. Trimming pared 2 bases from V and 5 bases from J, leaving 7 bases between. The CDR3 has 12 amino acids. Germline assignment: CDR1 SEHNR and CDR2 FQNEAQ (reference sequence). CDR3 nucleotides: TGTGCCAGCAGCTTAAGTCCCCACGAGCAGTACTTC. Translation: CASSLSPHEQYF.

The chain is built from TRBV6-2 or TRBV6-3 and TRBJ2-1; 11 nucleotides line up with TRBD2. Trimming cost V 6 bases and J 9 bases; bases outside gene matches: 7. This CDR3 is 14 amino acids long. CDR1 is MNHEY, CDR2 SVGEGT, per germline. This chain's CDR3 is CASRNSGRAGEQFF. The CDR3 region has the DNA TGTGCCAGCAGAAATAGCGGGAGGGCCGGTGAGCAGTTCTTC.

The chain joins TRBV28 to TRBJ1-2; perhaps TRBD1 as D (5 bases). V was cut by 7 bases and J by 2 bases, with 14 bases left in between. Germline assignment: CDR1 MDHEN and CDR2 SYDVKM. CDR3 length equals 14 residues. The chain's CDR3 is CASKVRGENYGYTF. CDR3 DNA sequence: TGTGCCAGCAAAGTGAGGGGCGAAAACTATGGCTACACCTTC.

The chain joins TRBV12-3 or TRBV12-4 to TRBJ2-2, with D possibly matching TRBD2 (6 bases). V was shortened by 8 bases and J by 4 bases, with 17 bases between the two germline ends. The CDR3 runs 15 residues. The DNA of the CDR3 is TGTGCCAGCGGGGGAGGACCGACGAGCACCGGGGAGCTGTTTTTT. Translated: CASGGGPTSTGELFF.